What follows are 30 T cell receptor beta chains derived from one specimen sequenced in a study of T cell responses to AZD1222 COVID-19 vaccine. Here immunoSEQ multiplex PCR was the method, and the copy in TCRdb shows in-frame clones only, minus some. The sample totals about 140,000 clones. The specimen sequenced was peripheral blood. These receptors were taken from an adult in good health.

The chain employs TRBV6-5 and TRBJ2-7; 12 bases map to TRBD2. From germline, CDR1 is MNHEY and CDR2 SVGAGI. The ends lost 5 bases at V and 1 base at J; junction bases unmatched: 0. This CDR3 has 14 amino acids. This CDR3 reads CASSLAGGSYEQYF. In nucleotides, the CDR3 is TGTGCCAGCAGTCTAGCGGGGGGGTCCTACGAGCAGTACTTC.

The chain joins TRBV7-2 to TRBJ1-2; 7 nucleotides align to TRBD1. V gave up 5 bases and J gave up 7 bases; unmatched junction bases: 4. The CDR3 length is 12 residues. Germline CDR1 reads SGHTA; CDR2 reads FQGNSA. The CDR3 bases are TGTGCCAGCAGCCGACAGGGTAGTGGCTACACCTTC. Its protein product is CASSRQGSGYTF.

The CDR3 region is CASSPEGRGAVEQFF. The CDR3 DNA reads TGTGCCAGCAGCCCCGAGGGCAGGGGAGCGGTAGAGCAGTTCTTC. This chain joins TRBV7-3 and TRBJ2-1, with D possibly matching TRBD1 (6 bases). V lost 5 bases, J lost 10 bases, and 21 bases lay in between. Germline V gene lookup returns CDR1 SGHTA and CDR2 FQGTGA. The CDR3 loop spans 15 amino acids.

The chain recombines TRBV6-5 with TRBJ1-4; the D gene is possibly TRBD1 (6 bases). V lost 2 bases to trimming and J lost 7 bases, with 17 bases between them. Germline CDR1 and CDR2: MNHEY and SVGAGI. This CDR3 is built from 16 residues. The CDR3 reads CASSYLLQGSPEKLFF. DNA for the CDR3: TGTGCCAGCAGTTACCTCTTACAGGGTAGTCCTGAAAAACTGTTTTTT.

The rearrangement uses TRBV11-2 and TRBJ1-4, with D unclear. The CDR3 consists of 14 residues. Germline CDR1 SGHAT, CDR2 FQNNGV. Trimming took off 3 bases at V and 4 bases at J, with 9 bases between the two ends. CDR3 nucleotide sequence: TGTGCCAGCAGCTTGGGTCAACGTAATGAAAAACTGTTTTTT. Translating it yields CASSLGQRNEKLFF.

The chain links TRBV18 to TRBJ2-2; D is undetermined. Trimming cost V 3 bases and J 6 bases, with 8 bases left between them. CDR3 length: 13 residues. CDR1 is KGHSH, CDR2 LQKENI, per germline. The CDR3 region has the DNA TGTGCCAGCTCACCCGCAGGCCCCGGGGAGCTGTTTTTT. Amino acid sequence: CASSPAGPGELFF. Together with reference TRBV18 and TRBJ2-2, the CDR3 gives the full variable domain: NAGVMQNPRHLVRRRGQEARLRCSPMKGHSHVYWYRQLPEEGLKFMVYLQKENIIDESGMPKERFSAEFPKEGPSILRIQQVVRGDSAAYFCASSPAGPGELFFGEGSRLTVL.

The chain combines TRBV19 with TRBJ1-2; D might be TRBD1 (5 bases). The CDR3 has 16 residues. The V end was cut by 5 bases, the J end by 8 bases, with 24 bases between. Germline CDR1 is LNHDA and CDR2 is SQIVND (reference sequence). The CDR3 DNA is TGTGCCAGTAGTGCCCGTCGGTCGCCTGGGACTGGGGGCTACACCTTC. Translating gives CASSARRSPGTGGYTF.

V and J are TRBV19 and TRBJ1-4; no clear D gene. The germline V and J ends were trimmed by 1 base and 0 bases, with 6 bases remaining between them. CDR1 LNHDA and CDR2 SQIVND come from the germline V gene (reference sequence). The CDR3 totals 15 residues. The CDR3 nucleotides read TGTGCCAGTAGTATAGCGGGGACAACTAATGAAAAACTGTTTTTT. As protein: CASSIAGTTNEKLFF. Combining the CDR3 with reference TRBV19 and TRBJ1-4 gives the whole variable domain DGGITQSPKYLFRKEGQNVTLSCEQNLNHDAMYWYRQDPGQGLRLIYYSQIVNDFQKGDIAEGYSVSREKKESFPLTVTSAQKNPTAFYLCASSIAGTTNEKLFFGSGTQLSVL.

The gene calls are TRBV7-6 and TRBJ2-2; D possibly matches TRBD1 or TRBD2 (5 bases each). CDR3 length: 16 residues. Between the trimmed V and J ends, which lost 2 bases and 5 bases, there was a span of 15 bases. The germline V gene encodes CDR1 SGHVS and CDR2 FNYEAQ. CDR3 nucleotides: TGTGCCAGCAGCTTAATAAGGGGAGTAGATACCGGGGAGCTGTTTTTT. It is translated as CASSLIRGVDTGELFF.

The rearrangement links TRBV19 to TRBJ1-2; 7 nucleotides match TRBD1. Trimming took 4 bases from V and 3 from J; bases not matched to a gene: 5. Germline V gene sequence: CDR1 LNHDA, CDR2 SQIVND (reference sequence). CDR3 size: 14 residues. CDR3 DNA: TGTGCCAGTAGTACCCCCGGGACAGACTATGGCTACACCTTC. Translated: CASSTPGTDYGYTF.

The chain links TRBV19 to TRBJ1-2, with 10 bases matching TRBD1. Germline assignment: CDR1 LNHDA and CDR2 SQIVND (reference sequence). The V segment lost 6 bases and the J segment 4 bases; nucleotides outside the gene matches: 8. This CDR3 comprises 15 residues. CDR3 sequence reads: CASRRPGTGAYGYTF. The CDR3 DNA reads TGTGCCAGTAGAAGGCCAGGGACAGGGGCCTATGGCTACACCTTC.

Comment on this clone: Different DNA sequences within this sample yield the same CDR3. The chain joins TRBV5-6 to TRBJ1-1, with 7 positions matching TRBD1. With V trimmed by 4 bases and J by 5 bases, 8 bases remained unmatched. From germline, CDR1 is SGHDT and CDR2 YYEEEE. CDR3 size: 14 residues. The DNA of the CDR3 is TGTGCCAGCAGCGTACAGGGGCGAGGAACTGAAGCTTTCTTT. Amino acids: CASSVQGRGTEAFF. Drawing the rest from reference TRBV5-6 and TRBJ1-1, the complete variable domain is DAGVTQSPTHLIKTRGQQVTLRCSPKSGHDTVSWYQQALGQGPQFIFQYYEEEERQRGNFPDRFSGHQFPNYSSELNVNALLLGDSALYLCASSVQGRGTEAFFGQGTRLTVV.

V usage is TRBV14 and J usage is TRBJ2-7; D gene unclear. Per germline, CDR1 SGHDN and CDR2 FVKESK. Trimming removed 4 bases from V and 3 bases from J, with 7 bases in between. This CDR3 region has 12 residues. CDR3 DNA: TGTGCCAGCAGCCCGGGCCACTACGAGCAGTACTTC. It specifies CASSPGHYEQYF.

The gene calls are TRBV4-2 and TRBJ1-2; possibly TRBD1 for D (6 bases). Germline V gene sequence: CDR1 LGHNA, CDR2 YNFKEQ. The CDR3 contains 13 residues. V lost 0 bases to trimming and J lost 10 bases, with 12 bases between them. The CDR3 loop is CASSQEGNRDYTF. The DNA for the CDR3 is TGTGCCAGCAGCCAAGAAGGGAACAGGGACTACACCTTC.

This chain uses TRBV18 with TRBJ1-5; TRBD1 matches 7 bases. CDR3 length: 13 amino acids. CDR1 is KGHSH and CDR2 is LQKENI in the germline V gene. V lost 6 bases and J lost 5; bases outside the gene matches: 4. DNA for the CDR3: TGTGCCAGCTCGATAGGGGGCGATCAGCCCCAGCATTTT. This codes for CASSIGGDQPQHF.

This CDR3 is CASSLALDLGCTF. The CDR3 nucleotides are TGCGCCAGCAGCTTGGCCCTAGATTTGGGGTGCACCTTC. The rearrangement joins TRBV5-1 to TRBJ1-2; D is uncertain. V dropped 0 bases and J dropped 13 bases, with 16 bases sitting between them. Germline V gives CDR1 SGHRS, CDR2 YFSETQ. CDR3 length: 13 residues.

This rearrangement joins TRBV4-2 to TRBJ2-5, with TRBD2 matching over 14 bases. V was pared by 1 base and J by 3 bases, with 10 bases of the junction left unmatched. CDR3 size: 19 residues. CDR1 is LGHNA, CDR2 YNFKEQ, per germline. CDR3 in amino acids: CASSQVYSTSGGGKETQYF. DNA of the CDR3: TGTGCCAGCAGCCAAGTATATTCGACTAGCGGGGGGGGAAAAGAGACCCAGTACTTC.

The J gene is TRBJ1-5, the V gene TRBV6-1; 7 nucleotides line up with TRBD1. Germline V gene sequence: CDR1 MNHNS, CDR2 SASEGT. The CDR3 contains 14 residues. The junction had 4 bases not matched to a gene; V was cut back by 1 base and J by 7 bases. The CDR3 reads CASSEGGGRQPQHF. The CDR3 nucleotides read TGTGCCAGCAGTGAAGGAGGGGGCAGGCAGCCCCAGCATTTT.

The V and J genes are TRBV10-3 and TRBJ1-4; 7 bases match TRBD1. V lost 4 bases to trimming and J lost 3 bases; unmatched junction nucleotides: 5. This CDR3 contains 15 residues. Germline V lookup: CDR1 ENHRY, CDR2 SYGVKD. As DNA, the CDR3 is TGTGCCATCAGTGCCGGGACAGAGTCTAATGAAAAACTGTTTTTT. It yields the protein CAISAGTESNEKLFF.

The chain carries TRBV28 and TRBJ1-1; the match to TRBD1 covers 9 bases. CDR3 length equals 13 residues. The V segment lost 6 bases and the J segment 7 bases; nucleotides outside the gene matches: 6. Germline CDR1 MDHEN, CDR2 SYDVKM. In DNA, the CDR3 is TGTGCCAGCAGGGGGGACAGGGTAATTGAAGCTTTCTTT. Its translation is CASRGDRVIEAFF. Complete variable domain (other parts from reference TRBV28 and TRBJ1-1): DVKVTQSSRYLVKRTGEKVFLECVQDMDHENMFWYRQDPGLGLRLIYFSYDVKMKEKGDIPEGYSVSREKKERFSLILESASTNQTSMYLCASRGDRVIEAFFGQGTRLTVV.

The chain is built from TRBV5-1 and TRBJ2-1, with TRBD2 matching 12 bases. V was pared by 3 bases and J by 14 bases, with 15 bases of the junction left unmatched. This CDR3 is 16 amino acids long. Germline CDR1 is SGHRS and CDR2 is YFSETQ. The CDR3 here is CASSSGLAGGAMKEFF. CDR3 bases: TGCGCCAGCAGCTCGGGACTAGCGGGTGGGGCAATGAAAGAGTTCTTC. The entire variable domain, with the rest obtained from reference TRBV5-1 and TRBJ2-1, is as follows: KAGVTQTPRYLIKTRGQQVTLSCSPISGHRSVSWYQQTPGQGLQFLFEYFSETQRNKGNFPGRFSGRQFSNSRSEMNVSTLELGDSALYLCASSSGLAGGAMKEFFGPGTRLTVL.

The chain links TRBV6-6 to TRBJ1-5, with D unresolved. There are 15 residues in the CDR3. V gave up 5 bases and J gave up 5 bases, with 16 bases separating them. CDR1 and CDR2 from the germline V gene are MNHNY and SVGAGI (reference sequence). This CDR3 is CASSPDRAWDQPQHF. In nucleotides, the CDR3 is TGTGCCAGCAGTCCGGACCGGGCGTGGGATCAGCCCCAGCATTTT.

V usage is TRBV4-1 and J usage is TRBJ2-2; a possible D gene is TRBD2 (7 bases). The CDR3 sequence is 16 residues long. Deletions cut 6 bases from V and 5 bases from J, with 19 bases between. In germline, CDR1 is MGHRA, CDR2 YSYEKL. The CDR3 here is CASRSDWAGATGELFF. The CDR3 DNA reads as TGCGCCAGCAGATCGGACTGGGCGGGGGCAACCGGGGAGCTGTTTTTT.

This sequence joins TRBV5-1 and TRBJ2-7; 10 bases map to TRBD1. The junction had 5 bases not matched to a gene; V was cut back by 4 bases and J by 4 bases. The CDR3 runs to 14 residues. Per germline, CDR1 SGHRS and CDR2 YFSETQ. This CDR3 is CASSPTGGEYEQYF. The CDR3 DNA reads TGCGCCAGCAGCCCGACAGGGGGCGAATACGAGCAGTACTTC.

The chain recombines TRBV12-3 or TRBV12-4 with TRBJ1-2; TRBD1 is a possible D gene (5 bases). V lost 3 bases and J lost 5, with 10 bases in between. The CDR3 runs to 13 residues. DNA of the CDR3: TGTGCCAGCAGTTTTGCAGGGCCGTATGGCTACACCTTC. Translation: CASSFAGPYGYTF.

The gene calls are TRBV6-6 and TRBJ1-4; the D is unclear. CDR1 and CDR2 (germline): MNHNY, SVGAGI (reference sequence). V lost 0 bases and J lost 10, with 15 bases in between. The CDR3 sequence is 15 residues long. CDR3 region: CASSYSNSLDGKLFF. CDR3 nucleotides: TGTGCCAGCAGTTACTCGAACAGTCTAGACGGAAAACTGTTTTTT.

This chain connects TRBV9 to TRBJ1-1; D unclear. Germline CDR1 is SGDLS and CDR2 is YYNGEE. The V gene lost 0 bases and the J gene lost 0 bases, with 6 bases spanning the gap. The CDR3 is made up of 14 amino acids. CDR3 in DNA: TGTGCCAGCAGCGTAGAGGTCATGAACACTGAAGCTTTCTTT. It encodes CASSVEVMNTEAFF.

The chain has TRBV30 and TRBJ2-3, with TRBD1 identical over 7 bases. With V trimmed by 3 bases and J by 1 base, 1 base remained unmatched. Per the germline V gene, CDR1 is GTSNPN and CDR2 is SVGIG (reference sequence). The CDR3 covers 13 residues. The CDR3 region has the DNA TGTGCCTGGAGAGACAGGGGCACAGATACGCAGTATTTT. This encodes CAWRDRGTDTQYF.

This sequence joins TRBV4-1 and TRBJ2-7; D gene uncertain. Germline V gene sequence: CDR1 MGHRA, CDR2 YSYEKL. The CDR3 contains 15 residues. Trimming took 4 bases from V and 0 from J, leaving 13 bases between them. The CDR3 region has the DNA TGCGCCAGCAGCCCCACAGCAGTCAGCTCCTACGAGCAGTACTTC. As protein: CASSPTAVSSYEQYF.

The chain combines TRBV6-5 with TRBJ1-1; D is unclear. Deletions cut 5 bases from V and 4 bases from J, with 8 bases between. This CDR3 comprises 12 residues. Germline V gives CDR1 MNHEY, CDR2 SVGAGI. The CDR3 is CASSRPGTEAFF. The CDR3 nucleotides are TGTGCCAGCAGTCGTCCGGGCACTGAAGCTTTCTTT.